This T cell receptor beta chain was observed in a study of Graves' ophthalmopathy and Graves' hyperthyroidism. About the research overall: At the time of initial diagnosis and before any treatment, peripheral blood was collected. Findings and caveats of the study: Most expanded clonotypes from thyroid (those above 0.001 frequency) were also found in blood.

Using RNA transcripts, the TCR beta CDR3 regions were amplified. First-round RT-PCR used HTBI primers; second-round multiplex PCR followed. MiXCR, run by TCRdb on the multiplex PCR reads, gives a single entry per CDR3 protein. The table has about 620,000 distinct CDR3 sequences, approximately 21% seen once. Per the germline V gene, CDR1 is SGHTA and CDR2 is FQGTGA. CDR3 size: 14 residues. The germline V and J ends were trimmed by 0 bases and 3 bases, with 9 bases remaining between them. In regard to this clonotype: Its antigen is not known.

No progression to ophthalmopathy over 18 months defined stable hyperthyroidism. A volume of approximately 10 ml of fresh peripheral blood supplied the PBMCs. Sequenced material: peripheral blood. J is TRBJ2-7 and V is TRBV7-3; D is possibly TRBD2 (5 bases). This clonotype originated in a woman aged 18-29 years with stable Graves' hyperthyroidism. Some clones in this sample may be carry-over from other donors' samples. CDR3 amino acids: CASSLTAGNYEQYF. DNA for the CDR3: TGTGCCAGCAGCTTAACGGCCGGGAACTACGAGCAGTACTTC.